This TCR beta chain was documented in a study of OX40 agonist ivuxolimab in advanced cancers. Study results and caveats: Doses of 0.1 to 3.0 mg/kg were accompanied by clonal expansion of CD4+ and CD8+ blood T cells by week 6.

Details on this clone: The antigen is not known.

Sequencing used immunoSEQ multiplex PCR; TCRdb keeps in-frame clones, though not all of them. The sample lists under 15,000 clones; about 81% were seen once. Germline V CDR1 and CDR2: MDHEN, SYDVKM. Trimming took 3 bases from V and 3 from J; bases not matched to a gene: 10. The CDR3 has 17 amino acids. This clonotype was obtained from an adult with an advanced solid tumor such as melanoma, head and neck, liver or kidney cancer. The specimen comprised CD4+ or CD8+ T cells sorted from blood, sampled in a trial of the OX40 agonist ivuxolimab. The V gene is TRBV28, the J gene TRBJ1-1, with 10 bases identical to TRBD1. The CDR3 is CASSFFRGQGIDTEAFF. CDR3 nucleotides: TGTGCCAGCAGTTTTTTTAGGGGACAGGGGATTGACACTGAAGCTTTCTTT.